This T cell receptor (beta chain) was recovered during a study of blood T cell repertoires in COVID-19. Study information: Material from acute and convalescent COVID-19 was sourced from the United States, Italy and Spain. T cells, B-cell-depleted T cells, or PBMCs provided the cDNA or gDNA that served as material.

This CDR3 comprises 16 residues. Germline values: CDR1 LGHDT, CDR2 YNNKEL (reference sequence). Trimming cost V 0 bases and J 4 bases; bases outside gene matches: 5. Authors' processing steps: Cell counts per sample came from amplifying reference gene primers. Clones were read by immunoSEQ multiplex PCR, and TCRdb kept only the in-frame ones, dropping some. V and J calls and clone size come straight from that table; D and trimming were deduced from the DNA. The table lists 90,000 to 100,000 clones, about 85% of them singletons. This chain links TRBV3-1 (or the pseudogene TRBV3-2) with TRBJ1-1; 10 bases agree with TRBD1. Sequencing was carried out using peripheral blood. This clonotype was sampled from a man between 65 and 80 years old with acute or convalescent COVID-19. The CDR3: CASSQDQGQGSTEAFF. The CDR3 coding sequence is TGTGCCAGCAGCCAAGACCAGGGACAGGGGAGCACTGAAGCTTTCTTT.